Only a few counts were recorded for the clone carrying this T cell receptor beta chain. V gave up 7 bases and J gave up 7 bases; unmatched junction bases: 10. CDR1 and CDR2 from the germline V gene are MNHEY and SVGEGT. The CDR3 length is 15 residues. TCRdb reprocessed the RT-PCR reads with MiXCR, giving one entry per CDR3 protein. The sample consists of hundreds of thousands of distinct CDR3 sequences, 12% to 15% of them appearing once. The specimen sequenced was memory CD4+ T cells from blood. This TCR came from a female donor in good health, serving as a healthy control. The chain combines TRBV6-2 or TRBV6-3 with TRBJ2-1; TRBD2 matches 10 bases. Here the CDR3 reads CASTHLAGVGNEQFF. CDR3 DNA: TGTGCCAGCACCCATCTAGCGGGAGTGGGAAATGAGCAGTTCTTC.